This T cell receptor beta chain was sequenced for a study of blood T cell repertoires in COVID-19. This CDR3 is built from 14 residues. The V and J ends lost 0 bases and 5 bases respectively, with 11 bases between them. From germline, CDR1 is SGHRS and CDR2 YFSETQ. Produced via immunoSEQ multiplex PCR; TCRdb's table is partial and in-frame only. The sample has around 230,000 clones, 82% seen once; the top ten hold about an eighth. Sequencing was carried out using peripheral blood. The clonotype originates from a woman in her sixties with active or convalescent COVID-19. The rearrangement links TRBV5-1 to TRBJ1-1; a weak D match, TRBD1 (6 bases). CDR3 in amino acids: CASSLDAGVTEAFF. CDR3 DNA sequence: TGCGCCAGCAGCTTGGATGCAGGGGTAACTGAAGCTTTCTTT.